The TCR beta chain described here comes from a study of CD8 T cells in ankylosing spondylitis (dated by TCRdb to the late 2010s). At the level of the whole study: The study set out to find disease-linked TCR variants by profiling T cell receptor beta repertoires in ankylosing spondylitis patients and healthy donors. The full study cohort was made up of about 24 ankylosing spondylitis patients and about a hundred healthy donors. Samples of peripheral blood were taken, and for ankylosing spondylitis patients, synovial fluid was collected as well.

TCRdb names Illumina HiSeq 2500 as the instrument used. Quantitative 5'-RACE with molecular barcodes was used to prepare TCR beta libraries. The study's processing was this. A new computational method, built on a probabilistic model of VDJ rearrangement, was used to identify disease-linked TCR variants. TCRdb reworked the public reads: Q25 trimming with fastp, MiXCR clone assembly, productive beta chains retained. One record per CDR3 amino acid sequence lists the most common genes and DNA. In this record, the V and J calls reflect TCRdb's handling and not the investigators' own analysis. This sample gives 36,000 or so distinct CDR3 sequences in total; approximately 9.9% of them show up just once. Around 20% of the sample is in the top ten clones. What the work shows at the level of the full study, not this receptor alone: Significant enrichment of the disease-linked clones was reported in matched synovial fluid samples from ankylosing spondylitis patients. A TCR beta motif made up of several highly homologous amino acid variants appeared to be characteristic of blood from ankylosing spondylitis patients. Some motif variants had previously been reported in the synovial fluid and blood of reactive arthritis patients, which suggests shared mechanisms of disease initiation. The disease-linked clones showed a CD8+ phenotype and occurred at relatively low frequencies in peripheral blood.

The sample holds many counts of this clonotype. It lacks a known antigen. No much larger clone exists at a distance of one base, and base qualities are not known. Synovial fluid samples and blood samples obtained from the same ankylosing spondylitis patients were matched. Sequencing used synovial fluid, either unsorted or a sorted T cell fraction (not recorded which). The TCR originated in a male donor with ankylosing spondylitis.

The nucleotide sequence reads TGTGCCAGCAGTTTAGCCCCGGGGGCTAGCAGCTATGGCTACACCTTC. Translation gives CASSLAPGASSYGYTF. Recombination linked TRBV12-3 or TRBV12-4 to TRBJ1-2, with a weak D call of TRBD1 (6 bases match). From its cysteine to its phenylalanine, the CDR3 spans 16 amino acids. The only DNA kept is the CDR3, 48 bases in frame from the first base. Trimming removed 0 bases from V and 4 bases from J, leaving 15 bases between the germline ends.